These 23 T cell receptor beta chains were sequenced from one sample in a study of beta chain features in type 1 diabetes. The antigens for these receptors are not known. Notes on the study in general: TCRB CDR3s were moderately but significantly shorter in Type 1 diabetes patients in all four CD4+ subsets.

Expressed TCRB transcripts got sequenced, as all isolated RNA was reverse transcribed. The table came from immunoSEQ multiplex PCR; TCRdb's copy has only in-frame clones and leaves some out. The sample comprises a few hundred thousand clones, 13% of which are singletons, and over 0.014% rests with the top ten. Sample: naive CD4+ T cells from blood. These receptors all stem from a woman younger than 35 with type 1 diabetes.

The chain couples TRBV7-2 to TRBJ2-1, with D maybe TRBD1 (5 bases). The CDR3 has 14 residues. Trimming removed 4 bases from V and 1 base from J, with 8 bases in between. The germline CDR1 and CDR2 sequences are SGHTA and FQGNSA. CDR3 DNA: TGTGCCAGCAGCTCACAGGTATCCTACAATGAGCAGTTCTTC. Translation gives CASSSQVSYNEQFF. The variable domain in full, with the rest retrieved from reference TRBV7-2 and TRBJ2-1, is GAGVSQSPSNKVTEKGKDVELRCDPISGHTALYWYRQSLGQGLEFLIYFQGNSAPDKSGLPSDRFSAERTGGSVSTLTIQRTQQEDSAVYLCASSSQVSYNEQFFGPGTRLTVL.

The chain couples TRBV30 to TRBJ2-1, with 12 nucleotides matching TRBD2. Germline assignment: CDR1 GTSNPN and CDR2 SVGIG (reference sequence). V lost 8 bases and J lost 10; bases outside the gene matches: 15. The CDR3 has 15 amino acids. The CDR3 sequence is CAGKGASGRGWEQFF. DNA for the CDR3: TGTGCCGGGAAGGGGGCTAGCGGGAGGGGGTGGGAGCAGTTCTTC. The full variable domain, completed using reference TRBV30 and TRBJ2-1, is SQTIHQWPATLVQPVGSPLSLECTVEGTSNPNLYWYRQAAGRGLQLLFYSVGIGQISSEVPQNLSASRPQDRQFILSSKKLLLSDSGFYLCAGKGASGRGWEQFFGPGTRLTVL.

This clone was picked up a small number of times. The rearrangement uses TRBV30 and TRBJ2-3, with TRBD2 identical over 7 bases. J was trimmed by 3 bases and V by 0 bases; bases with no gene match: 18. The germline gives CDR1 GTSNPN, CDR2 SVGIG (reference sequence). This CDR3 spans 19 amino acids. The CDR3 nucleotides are TGTGCCTGGAGTGTAACCCGGGTTTGGGGAGGGCGTGGTACAGATACGCAGTATTTT. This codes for CAWSVTRVWGGRGTDTQYF.

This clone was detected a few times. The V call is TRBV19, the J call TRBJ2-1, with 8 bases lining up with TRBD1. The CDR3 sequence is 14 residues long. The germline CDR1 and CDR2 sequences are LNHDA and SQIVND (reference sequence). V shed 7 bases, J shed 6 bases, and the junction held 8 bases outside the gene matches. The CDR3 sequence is CASNWDRSFNEQFF. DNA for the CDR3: TGTGCCAGTAATTGGGACAGGAGTTTCAATGAGCAGTTCTTC.

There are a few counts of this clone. The CDR3 loop reads CASSYRQGGTEAFF. In DNA form, the CDR3 reads TGCGCCAGCAGCTACCGACAGGGGGGCACTGAAGCTTTCTTT. The chain couples TRBV5-1 to TRBJ1-1; the match to TRBD1 covers 9 bases. J was trimmed by 4 bases and V by 3 bases; bases with no gene match: 4. Germline values: CDR1 SGHRS, CDR2 YFSETQ. There are 14 residues in the CDR3.

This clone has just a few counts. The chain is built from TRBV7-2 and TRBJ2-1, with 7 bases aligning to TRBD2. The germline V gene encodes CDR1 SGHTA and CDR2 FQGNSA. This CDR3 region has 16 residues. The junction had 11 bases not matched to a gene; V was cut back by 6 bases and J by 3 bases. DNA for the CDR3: TGTGCCAGCAGACCTAAACTAGCGAATTTCTACAATGAGCAGTTCTTC. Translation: CASRPKLANFYNEQFF.

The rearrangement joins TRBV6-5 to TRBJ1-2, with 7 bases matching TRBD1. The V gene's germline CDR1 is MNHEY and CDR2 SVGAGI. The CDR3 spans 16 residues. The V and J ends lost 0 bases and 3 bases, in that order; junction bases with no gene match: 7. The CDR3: CASSYSTQGPDYGYTF. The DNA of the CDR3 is TGTGCCAGCAGTTACTCGACACAGGGGCCGGACTATGGCTACACCTTC.

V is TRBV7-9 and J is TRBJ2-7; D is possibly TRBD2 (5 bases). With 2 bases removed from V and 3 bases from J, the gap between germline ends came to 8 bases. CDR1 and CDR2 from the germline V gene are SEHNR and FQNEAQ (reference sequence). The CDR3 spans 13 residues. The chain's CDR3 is CASSLIGNYEQYF. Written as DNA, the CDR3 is TGTGCCAGCAGCTTAATCGGGAACTACGAGCAGTACTTC.

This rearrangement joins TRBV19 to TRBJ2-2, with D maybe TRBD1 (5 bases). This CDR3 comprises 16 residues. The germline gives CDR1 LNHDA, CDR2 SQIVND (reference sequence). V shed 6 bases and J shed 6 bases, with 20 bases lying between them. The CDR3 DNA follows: TGTGCCAGTAGCCACCAGGGTGCGATGGTTCCCGGGGAGCTGTTTTTT. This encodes CASSHQGAMVPGELFF.

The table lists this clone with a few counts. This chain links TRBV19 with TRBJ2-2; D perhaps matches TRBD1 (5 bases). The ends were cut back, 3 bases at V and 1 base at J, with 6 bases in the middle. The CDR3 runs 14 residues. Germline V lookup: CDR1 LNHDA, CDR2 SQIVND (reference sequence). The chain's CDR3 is CASSIQGNTGELFF. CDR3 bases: TGTGCCAGTAGTATCCAGGGGAACACCGGGGAGCTGTTTTTT.

CDR3 sequence: CASSLWPGETQYF. The DNA of the CDR3 is TGTGCCAGCAGCTTATGGCCCGGGGAGACCCAGTACTTC. J is TRBJ2-5 and V is TRBV7-3, with D uncertain. The V end lost 2 bases, the J end lost 5 bases, and 9 bases lay between the germline ends. CDR1 and CDR2 (germline): SGHTA, FQGTGA. CDR3 length equals 13 residues.

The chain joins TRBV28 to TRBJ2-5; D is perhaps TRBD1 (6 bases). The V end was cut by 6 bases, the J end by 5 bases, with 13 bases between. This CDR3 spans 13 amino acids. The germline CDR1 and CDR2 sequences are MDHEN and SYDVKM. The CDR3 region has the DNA TGTGCCAGCAGCAACAGGGTTGGCGAGACCCAGTACTTC. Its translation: CASSNRVGETQYF.

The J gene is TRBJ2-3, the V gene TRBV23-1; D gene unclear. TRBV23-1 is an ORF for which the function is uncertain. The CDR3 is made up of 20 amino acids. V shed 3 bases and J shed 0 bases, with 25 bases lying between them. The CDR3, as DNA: TGCGCCAGCAGTCACTTTGTCTGTTACACGTACCCTAGGAGCACAGATACGCAGTATTTT. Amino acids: CASSHFVCYTYPRSTDTQYF.

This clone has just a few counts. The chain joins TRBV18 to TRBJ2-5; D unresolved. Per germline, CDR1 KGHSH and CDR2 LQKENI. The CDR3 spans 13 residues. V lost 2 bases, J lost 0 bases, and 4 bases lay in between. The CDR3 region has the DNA TGTGCCAGCTCACCAGCTAACCAAGAGACCCAGTACTTC. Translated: CASSPANQETQYF.

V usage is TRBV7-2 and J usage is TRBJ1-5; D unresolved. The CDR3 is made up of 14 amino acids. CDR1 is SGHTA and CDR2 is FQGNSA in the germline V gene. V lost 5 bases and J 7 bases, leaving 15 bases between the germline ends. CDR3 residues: CASSLVEGGQPQHF. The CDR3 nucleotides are TGTGCCAGCAGCCTCGTCGAAGGAGGACAGCCCCAGCATTTT.

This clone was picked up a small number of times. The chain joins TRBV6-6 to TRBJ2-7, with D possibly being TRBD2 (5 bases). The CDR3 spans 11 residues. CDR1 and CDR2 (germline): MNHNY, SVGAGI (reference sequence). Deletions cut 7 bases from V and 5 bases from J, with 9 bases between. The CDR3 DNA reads TGTGCCAGCACTTTCGGGGACGAGCAGTACTTC. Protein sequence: CASTFGDEQYF.

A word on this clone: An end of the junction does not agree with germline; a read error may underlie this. CDR3 region: CASREGVQGSYEQYF. CDR3 bases: TGTGCCAGCAGAGAAGGGGTACAGGGGAGCTACGAGCAGTACTTC. This rearrangement joins TRBV6-1 to TRBJ2-7, with TRBD1 identical over 7 bases. The CDR3 is made up of 15 amino acids. CDR1 is MNHNS and CDR2 is SASEGT in the germline V gene.

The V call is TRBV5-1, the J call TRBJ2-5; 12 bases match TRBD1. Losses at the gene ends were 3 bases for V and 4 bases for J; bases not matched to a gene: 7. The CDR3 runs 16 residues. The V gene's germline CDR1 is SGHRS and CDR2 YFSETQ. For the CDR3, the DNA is TGCGCCAGCAGCTCATCCGGGACAGGGGGCGGAGAGACCCAGTACTTC. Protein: CASSSSGTGGGETQYF.

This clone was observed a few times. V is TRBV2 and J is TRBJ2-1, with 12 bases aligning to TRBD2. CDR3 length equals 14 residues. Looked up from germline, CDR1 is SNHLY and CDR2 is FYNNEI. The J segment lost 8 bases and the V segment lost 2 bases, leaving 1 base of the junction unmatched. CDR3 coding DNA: TGTGCCAGCAGTGAATCTAGCGGGAGGGATGAGCAGTTCTTC. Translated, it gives CASSESSGRDEQFF.

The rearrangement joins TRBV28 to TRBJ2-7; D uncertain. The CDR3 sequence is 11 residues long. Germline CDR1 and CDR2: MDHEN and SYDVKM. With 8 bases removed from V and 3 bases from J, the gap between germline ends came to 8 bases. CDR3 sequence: CASVTDYEQYF. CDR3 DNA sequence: TGTGCCAGCGTAACAGACTACGAGCAGTACTTC.

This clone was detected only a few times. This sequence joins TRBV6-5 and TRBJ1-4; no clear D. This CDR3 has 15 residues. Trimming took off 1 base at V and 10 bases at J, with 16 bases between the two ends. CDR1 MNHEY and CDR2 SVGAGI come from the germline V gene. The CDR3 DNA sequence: TGTGCCAGCAGTTACTTGAGTCCGGAGTTTGGAAAACTGTTTTTT. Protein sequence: CASSYLSPEFGKLFF.

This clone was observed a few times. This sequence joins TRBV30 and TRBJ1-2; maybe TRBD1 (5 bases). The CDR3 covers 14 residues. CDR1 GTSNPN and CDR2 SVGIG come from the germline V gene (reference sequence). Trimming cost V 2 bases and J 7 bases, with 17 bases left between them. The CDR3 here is CAWSSPPGGTGYTF. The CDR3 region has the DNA TGTGCCTGGAGTTCCCCGCCCGGGGGGACTGGCTACACCTTC.

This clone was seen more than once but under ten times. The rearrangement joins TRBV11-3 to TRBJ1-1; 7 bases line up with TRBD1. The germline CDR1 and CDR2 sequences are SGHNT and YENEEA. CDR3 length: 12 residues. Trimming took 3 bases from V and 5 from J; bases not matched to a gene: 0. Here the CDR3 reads CASSFRGTEAFF. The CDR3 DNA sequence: TGTGCCAGCAGCTTCAGGGGGACTGAAGCTTTCTTT.